This TCR beta chain was profiled in a study of monozygotic twins with inflammatory bowel disease. From its re-call of the 5' RACE reads, TCRdb lists each CDR3 protein once, without DNA. The sample's table shows a few hundred thousand distinct CDR3 sequences. As concerns this clonotype: Its matching antigen is unknown.

General observations from the study: T cell subtypes that differed could not be told apart. IBD patients exhibited fewer clonotypes shared with other individuals than healthy twins, particularly with disease activity. IBD patients had lower TCRbeta diversity (inverse Simpson) than healthy co-twins.

This TCR derives from a human donor with ulcerative colitis or Crohn's disease, or a healthy co-twin of an affected twin (not recorded which). The sample was blood.

CDR3 protein: CASSLPGRDTQYF. The rearrangement links TRBV4-1 to TRBJ2-3; lacking DNA, the TRBD1 call made by TCRdb goes unchecked. Germline CDR1 reads MGHRA; CDR2 reads YSYEKL. CDR3 length: 13 amino acids.